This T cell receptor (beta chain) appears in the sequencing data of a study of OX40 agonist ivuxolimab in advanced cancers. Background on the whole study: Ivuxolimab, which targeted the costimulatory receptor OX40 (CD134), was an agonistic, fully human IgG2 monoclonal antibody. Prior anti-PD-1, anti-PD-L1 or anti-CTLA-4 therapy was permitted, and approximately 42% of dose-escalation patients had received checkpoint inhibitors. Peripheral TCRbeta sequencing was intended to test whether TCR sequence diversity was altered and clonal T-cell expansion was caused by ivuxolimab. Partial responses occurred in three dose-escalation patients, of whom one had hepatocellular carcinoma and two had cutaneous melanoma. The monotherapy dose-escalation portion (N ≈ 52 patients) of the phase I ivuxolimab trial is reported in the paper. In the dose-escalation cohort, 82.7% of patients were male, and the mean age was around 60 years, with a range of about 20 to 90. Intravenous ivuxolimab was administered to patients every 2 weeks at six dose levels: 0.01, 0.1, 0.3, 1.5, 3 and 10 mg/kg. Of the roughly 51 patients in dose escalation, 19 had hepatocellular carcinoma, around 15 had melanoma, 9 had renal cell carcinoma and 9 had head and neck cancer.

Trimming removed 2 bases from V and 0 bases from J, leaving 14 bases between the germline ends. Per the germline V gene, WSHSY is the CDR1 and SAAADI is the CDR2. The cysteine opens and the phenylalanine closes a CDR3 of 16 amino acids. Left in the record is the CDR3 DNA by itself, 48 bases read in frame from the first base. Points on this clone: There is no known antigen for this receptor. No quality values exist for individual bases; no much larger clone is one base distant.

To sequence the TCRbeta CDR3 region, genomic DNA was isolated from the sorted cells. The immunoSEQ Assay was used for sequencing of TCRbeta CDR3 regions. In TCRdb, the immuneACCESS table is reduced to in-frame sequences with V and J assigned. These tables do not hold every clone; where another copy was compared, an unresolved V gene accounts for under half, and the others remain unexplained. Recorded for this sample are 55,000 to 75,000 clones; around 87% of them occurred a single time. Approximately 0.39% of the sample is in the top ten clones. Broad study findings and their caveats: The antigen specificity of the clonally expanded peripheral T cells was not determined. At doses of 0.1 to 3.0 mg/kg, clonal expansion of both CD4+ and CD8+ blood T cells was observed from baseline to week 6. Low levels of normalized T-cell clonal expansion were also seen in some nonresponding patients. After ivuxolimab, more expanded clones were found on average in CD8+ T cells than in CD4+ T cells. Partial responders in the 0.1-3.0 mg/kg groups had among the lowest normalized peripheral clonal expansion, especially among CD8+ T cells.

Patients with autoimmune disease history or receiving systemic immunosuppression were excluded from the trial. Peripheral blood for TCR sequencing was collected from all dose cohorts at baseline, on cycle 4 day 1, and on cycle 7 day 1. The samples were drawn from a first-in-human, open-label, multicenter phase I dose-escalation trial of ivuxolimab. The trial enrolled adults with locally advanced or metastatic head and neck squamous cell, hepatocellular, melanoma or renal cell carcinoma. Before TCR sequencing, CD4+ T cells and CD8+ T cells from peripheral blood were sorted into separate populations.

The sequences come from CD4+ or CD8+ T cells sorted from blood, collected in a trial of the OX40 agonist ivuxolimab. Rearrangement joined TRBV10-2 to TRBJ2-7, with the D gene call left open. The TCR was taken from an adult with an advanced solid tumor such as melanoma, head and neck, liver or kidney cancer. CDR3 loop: CASSEPPYRTSYEQYF. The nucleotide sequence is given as TGCGCCAGCAGTGAGCCCCCATACCGGACCTCCTACGAGCAGTACTTC.